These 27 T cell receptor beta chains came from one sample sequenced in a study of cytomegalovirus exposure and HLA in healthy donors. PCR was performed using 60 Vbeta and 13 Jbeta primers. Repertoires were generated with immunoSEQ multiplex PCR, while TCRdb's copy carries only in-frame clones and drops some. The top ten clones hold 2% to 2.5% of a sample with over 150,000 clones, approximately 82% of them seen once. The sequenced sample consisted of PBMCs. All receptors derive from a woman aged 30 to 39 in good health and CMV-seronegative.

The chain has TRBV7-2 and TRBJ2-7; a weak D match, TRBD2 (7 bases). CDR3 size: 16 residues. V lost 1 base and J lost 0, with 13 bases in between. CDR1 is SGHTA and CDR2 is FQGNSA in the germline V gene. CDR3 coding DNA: TGTGCCAGCAGCTTAGGAGGGGGGACTACCTCCTACGAGCAGTACTTC. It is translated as CASSLGGGTTSYEQYF.

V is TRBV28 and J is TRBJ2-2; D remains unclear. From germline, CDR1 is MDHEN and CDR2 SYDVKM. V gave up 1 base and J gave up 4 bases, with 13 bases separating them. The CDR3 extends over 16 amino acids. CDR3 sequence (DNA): TGTGCCAGCAGTTTATTTCGCACGCTCAGCACCGGGGAGCTGTTTTTT. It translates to CASSLFRTLSTGELFF.

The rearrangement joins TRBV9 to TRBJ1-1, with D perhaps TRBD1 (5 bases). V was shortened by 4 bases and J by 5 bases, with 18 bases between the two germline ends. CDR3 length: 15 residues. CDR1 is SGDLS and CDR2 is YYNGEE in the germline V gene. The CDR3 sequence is CASSPAGRGETEAFF. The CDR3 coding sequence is TGTGCCAGCAGCCCCGCCGGGAGGGGAGAAACTGAAGCTTTCTTT. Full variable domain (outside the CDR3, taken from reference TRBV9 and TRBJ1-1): DSGVTQTPKHLITATGQRVTLRCSPRSGDLSVYWYQQSLDQGLQFLIQYYNGEERAKGNILERFSAQQFPDLHSELNLSSLELGDSALYFCASSPAGRGETEAFFGQGTRLTVV.

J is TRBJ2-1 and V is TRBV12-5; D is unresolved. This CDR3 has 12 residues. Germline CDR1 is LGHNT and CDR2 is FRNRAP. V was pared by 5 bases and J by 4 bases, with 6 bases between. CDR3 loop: CASGPNYNEQFF. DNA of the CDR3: TGTGCTAGTGGTCCCAATTACAATGAGCAGTTCTTC.

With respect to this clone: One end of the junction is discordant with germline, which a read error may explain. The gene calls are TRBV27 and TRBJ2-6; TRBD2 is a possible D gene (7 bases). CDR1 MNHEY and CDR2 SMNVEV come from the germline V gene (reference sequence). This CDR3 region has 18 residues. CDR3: CASSLYWAGGPGANGLTF. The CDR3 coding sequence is TGTGCCAGCAGTTTATACTGGGCCGGGGGGCCTGGGGCCAACGGCCTGACTTTC.

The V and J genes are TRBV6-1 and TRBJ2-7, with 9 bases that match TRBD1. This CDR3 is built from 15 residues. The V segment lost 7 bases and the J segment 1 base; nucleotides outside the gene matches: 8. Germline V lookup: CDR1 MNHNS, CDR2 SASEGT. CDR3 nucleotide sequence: TGTGCCAGCACTAAAACCGGGACAGGGTCCTACGAGCAGTACTTC. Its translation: CASTKTGTGSYEQYF.

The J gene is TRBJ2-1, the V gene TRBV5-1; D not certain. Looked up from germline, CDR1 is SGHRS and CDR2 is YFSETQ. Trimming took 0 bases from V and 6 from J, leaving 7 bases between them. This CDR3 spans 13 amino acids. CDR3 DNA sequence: TGCGCCAGCAGCTTGGGTGGCATCAATGAGCAGTTCTTC. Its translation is CASSLGGINEQFF.

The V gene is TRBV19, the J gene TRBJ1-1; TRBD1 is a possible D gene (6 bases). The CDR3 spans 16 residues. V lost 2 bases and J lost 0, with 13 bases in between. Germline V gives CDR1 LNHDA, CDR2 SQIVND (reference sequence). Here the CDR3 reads CASSIQGPLLNTEAFF. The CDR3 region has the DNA TGTGCCAGTAGTATACAGGGGCCGCTCCTGAACACTGAAGCTTTCTTT.

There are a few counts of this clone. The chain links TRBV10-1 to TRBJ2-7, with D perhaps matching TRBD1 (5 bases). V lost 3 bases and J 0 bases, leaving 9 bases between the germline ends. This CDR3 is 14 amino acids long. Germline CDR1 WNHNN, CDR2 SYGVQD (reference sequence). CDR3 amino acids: CASSDVGASYEQYF. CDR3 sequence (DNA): TGCGCCAGCAGTGATGTTGGGGCCTCCTACGAGCAGTACTTC.

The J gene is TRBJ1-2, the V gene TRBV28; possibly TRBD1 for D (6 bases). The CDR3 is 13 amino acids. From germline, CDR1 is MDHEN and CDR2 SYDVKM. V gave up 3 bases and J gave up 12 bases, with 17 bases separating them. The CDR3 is CASSFRDQGFNTF. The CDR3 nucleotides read TGTGCCAGCAGTTTTCGAGACCAGGGGTTTAACACCTTC.

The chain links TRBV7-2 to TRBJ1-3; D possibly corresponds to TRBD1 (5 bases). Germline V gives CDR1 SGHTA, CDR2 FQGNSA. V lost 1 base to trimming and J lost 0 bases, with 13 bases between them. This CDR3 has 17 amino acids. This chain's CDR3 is CASSLGAGRLSGNTIYF. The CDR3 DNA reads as TGTGCCAGCAGCTTAGGGGCAGGGAGGCTCTCTGGAAACACCATATATTTT.

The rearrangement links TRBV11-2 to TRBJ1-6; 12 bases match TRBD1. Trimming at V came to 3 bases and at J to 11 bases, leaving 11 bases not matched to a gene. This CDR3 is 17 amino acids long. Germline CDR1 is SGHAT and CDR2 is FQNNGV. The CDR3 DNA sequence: TGTGCCAGCAGCTTGCCGGGACAGGGGGCTCTCACGCCACCCCTCCACTTT. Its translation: CASSLPGQGALTPPLHF.

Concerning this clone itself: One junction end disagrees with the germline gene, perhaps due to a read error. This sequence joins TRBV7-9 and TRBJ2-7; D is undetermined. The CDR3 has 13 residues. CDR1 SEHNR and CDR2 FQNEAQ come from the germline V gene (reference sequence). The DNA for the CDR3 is TGTTCCAGCAGCCCCTCCCTCTCCTACGAGCAGTACTTC. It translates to CSSSPSLSYEQYF.

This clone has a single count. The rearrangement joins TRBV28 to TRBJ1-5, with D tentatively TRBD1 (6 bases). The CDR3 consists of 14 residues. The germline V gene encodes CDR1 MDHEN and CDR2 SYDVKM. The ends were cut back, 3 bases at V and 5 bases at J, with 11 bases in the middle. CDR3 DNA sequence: TGTGCCAGCAGTTTGGGCGGGGGCTATCAGCCCCAGCATTTT. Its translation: CASSLGGGYQPQHF.

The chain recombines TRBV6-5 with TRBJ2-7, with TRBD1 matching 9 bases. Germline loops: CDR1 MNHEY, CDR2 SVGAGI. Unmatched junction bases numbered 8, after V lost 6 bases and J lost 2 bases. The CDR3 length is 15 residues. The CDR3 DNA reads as TGTGCCAGCAGACCGGGACAGGGAGAAACCTACGAGCAGTACTTC. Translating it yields CASRPGQGETYEQYF.

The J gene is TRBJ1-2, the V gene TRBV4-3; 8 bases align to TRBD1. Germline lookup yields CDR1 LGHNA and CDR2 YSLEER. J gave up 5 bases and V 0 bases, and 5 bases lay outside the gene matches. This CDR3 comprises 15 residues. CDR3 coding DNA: TGCGCCAGCAGCCAAGACCACGGGACAGGATATGGCTACACCTTC. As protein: CASSQDHGTGYGYTF.

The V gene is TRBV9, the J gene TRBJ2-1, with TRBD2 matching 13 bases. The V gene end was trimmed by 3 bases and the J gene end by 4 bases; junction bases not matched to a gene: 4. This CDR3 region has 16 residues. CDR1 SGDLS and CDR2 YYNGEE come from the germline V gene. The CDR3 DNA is TGTGCCAGCAGCGAGAGACTAGCGGGAGGATACAATGAGCAGTTCTTC. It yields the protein CASSERLAGGYNEQFF.

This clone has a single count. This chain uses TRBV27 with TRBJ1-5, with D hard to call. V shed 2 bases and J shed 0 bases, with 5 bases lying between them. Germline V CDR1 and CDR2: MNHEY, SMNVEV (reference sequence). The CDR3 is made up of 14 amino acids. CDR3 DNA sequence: TGTGCCAGCAGTTTACGAGATAGCAATCAGCCCCAGCATTTT. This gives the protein CASSLRDSNQPQHF.

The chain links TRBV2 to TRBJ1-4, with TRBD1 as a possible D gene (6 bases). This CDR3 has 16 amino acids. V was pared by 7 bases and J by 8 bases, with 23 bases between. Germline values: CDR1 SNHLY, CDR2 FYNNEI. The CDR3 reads CASNLPFGGQGEKLFF. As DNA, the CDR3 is TGTGCCAGCAACCTCCCGTTCGGGGGGCAGGGGGAAAAACTGTTTTTT. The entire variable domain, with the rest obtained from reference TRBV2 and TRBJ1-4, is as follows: EPEVTQTPSHQVTQMGQEVILRCVPISNHLYFYWYRQILGQKVEFLVSFYNNEISEKSEIFDDQFSVERPDGSNFTLKIRSTKLEDSAMYFCASNLPFGGQGEKLFFGSGTQLSVL.

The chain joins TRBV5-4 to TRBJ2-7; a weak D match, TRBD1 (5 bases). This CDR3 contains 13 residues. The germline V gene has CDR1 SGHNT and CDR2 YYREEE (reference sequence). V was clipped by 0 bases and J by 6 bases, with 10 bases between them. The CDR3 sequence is CASSLAGSREQYF. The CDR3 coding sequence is TGTGCCAGCAGCTTGGCAGGGTCTCGCGAGCAGTACTTC.

The chain's CDR3 is CASSSAGRRDTQYF. CDR3 DNA: TGTGCCAGCAGCTCAGCCGGGAGGAGAGATACGCAGTATTTT. The chain couples TRBV11-3 to TRBJ2-3, with TRBD2 matching over 7 bases. The J segment lost 5 bases and the V segment lost 4 bases, leaving 6 bases of the junction unmatched. The CDR3 totals 14 residues. In germline, CDR1 is SGHNT, CDR2 YENEEA.

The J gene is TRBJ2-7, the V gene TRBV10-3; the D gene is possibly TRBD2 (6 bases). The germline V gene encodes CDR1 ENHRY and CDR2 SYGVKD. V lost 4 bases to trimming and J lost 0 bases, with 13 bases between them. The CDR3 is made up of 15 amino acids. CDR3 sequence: CAISVSKTSSYEQYF. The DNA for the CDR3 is TGTGCCATCAGTGTTTCGAAGACTAGCTCCTACGAGCAGTACTTC.

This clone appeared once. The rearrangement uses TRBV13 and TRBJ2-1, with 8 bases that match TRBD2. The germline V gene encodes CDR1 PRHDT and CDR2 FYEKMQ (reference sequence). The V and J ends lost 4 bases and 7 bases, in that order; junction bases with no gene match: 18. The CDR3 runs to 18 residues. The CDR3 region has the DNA TGTGCCAGCAGCTCTCTTTGGGGATCGGGAGGGCCAATGAATGAGCAGTTCTTC. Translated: CASSSLWGSGGPMNEQFF.

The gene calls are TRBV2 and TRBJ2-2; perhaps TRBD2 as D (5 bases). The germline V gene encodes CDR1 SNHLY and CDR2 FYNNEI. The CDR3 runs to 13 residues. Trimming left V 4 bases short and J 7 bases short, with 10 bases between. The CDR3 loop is CASSVRAGGELFF. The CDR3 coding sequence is TGTGCCAGCAGTGTTAGGGCGGGCGGGGAGCTGTTTTTT.

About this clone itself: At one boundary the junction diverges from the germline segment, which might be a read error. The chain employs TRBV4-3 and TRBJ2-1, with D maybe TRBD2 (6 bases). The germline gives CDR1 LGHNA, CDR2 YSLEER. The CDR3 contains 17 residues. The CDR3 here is CASSQDFLTGVYSEQFF. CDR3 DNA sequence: TGCGCCAGCAGCCAAGATTTTCTAACGGGGGTGTACAGTGAGCAGTTCTTC.

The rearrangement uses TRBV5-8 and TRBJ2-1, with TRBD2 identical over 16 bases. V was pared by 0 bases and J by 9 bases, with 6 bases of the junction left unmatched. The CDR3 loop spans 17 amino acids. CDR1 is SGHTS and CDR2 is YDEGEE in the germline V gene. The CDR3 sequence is CASSLDGTSGGAGEQFF. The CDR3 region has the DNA TGTGCCAGCAGCTTGGATGGGACTAGCGGGGGGGCGGGTGAGCAGTTCTTC.

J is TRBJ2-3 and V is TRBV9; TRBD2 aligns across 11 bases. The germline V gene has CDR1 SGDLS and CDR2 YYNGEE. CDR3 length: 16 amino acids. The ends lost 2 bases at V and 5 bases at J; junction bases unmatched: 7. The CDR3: CASSVDSGGAGDTQYF. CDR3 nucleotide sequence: TGTGCCAGCAGCGTCGATAGCGGGGGGGCCGGAGATACGCAGTATTTT. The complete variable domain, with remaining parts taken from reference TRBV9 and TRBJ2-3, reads DSGVTQTPKHLITATGQRVTLRCSPRSGDLSVYWYQQSLDQGLQFLIQYYNGEERAKGNILERFSAQQFPDLHSELNLSSLELGDSALYFCASSVDSGGAGDTQYFGPGTRLTVL.